The 30 T cell receptor beta chains listed next were all sequenced from one sample in a study of blood T cell repertoires in COVID-19. Data came from immunoSEQ multiplex PCR; TCRdb stores just in-frame clones and leaves some out. The table lists 100,000 to 150,000 clones, roughly 82% of them singletons. The sequenced material came from peripheral blood. These receptors were taken from a human donor in a cohort sampled during active COVID-19.

The chain is built from TRBV29-1 and TRBJ2-5, with a tentative D call TRBD1 (7 bases). This CDR3 is 14 amino acids long. Between the trimmed V and J ends, which lost 7 bases and 3 bases, there was a span of 18 bases. The germline V gene encodes CDR1 SQVTM and CDR2 ANQGSEA. For the CDR3, the DNA is TGCAGCGCCCATGACAGGGACTTTAAAGAGACCCAGTACTTC. Amino acid sequence: CSAHDRDFKETQYF. Full variable domain (outside the CDR3, taken from reference TRBV29-1 and TRBJ2-5): SAVISQKPSRDICQRGTSLTIQCQVDSQVTMMFWYRQQPGQSLTLIATANQGSEATYESGFVIDKFPISRPNLTFSTLTVSNMSPEDSSIYLCSAHDRDFKETQYFGPGTRLLVL.

This chain's CDR3 is CASSQDLGGQHFGFSDTQYF. The DNA for the CDR3 is TGCGCCAGCAGCCAAGATTTAGGGGGACAACATTTTGGTTTTTCAGATACGCAGTATTTT. V gene TRBV4-1 combines with J gene TRBJ2-3, with D possibly TRBD1 on 6 matching bases. Germline CDR1 MGHRA, CDR2 YSYEKL. The germline V and J ends were trimmed by 0 bases and 4 bases, with 26 bases remaining between them. This CDR3 region has 20 residues.

The chain combines TRBV28 with TRBJ2-4, with 9 nucleotides matching TRBD1. This CDR3 is 15 amino acids long. The germline V gene has CDR1 MDHEN and CDR2 SYDVKM. V shed 6 bases, J shed 2 bases, and the junction held 5 bases outside the gene matches. As DNA, the CDR3 is TGTGCCAGCAGCCGGACAGGGGAGACCAAAAACATTCAGTACTTC. This encodes CASSRTGETKNIQYF.

V is TRBV18 and J is TRBJ2-5; 8 bases match TRBD2. V gave up 1 base and J gave up 1 base; unmatched junction bases: 5. CDR3 size: 16 residues. From germline, CDR1 is KGHSH and CDR2 LQKENI. CDR3 nucleotides: TGTGCCAGCTCACCACTCAGCGGGGGACTCCAAGAGACCCAGTACTTC. It codes for CASSPLSGGLQETQYF.

The chain joins TRBV6-4 to TRBJ2-3, with D tentatively TRBD1 (5 bases). CDR3 size: 11 residues. Germline V gene data show CDR1 as MRHNA and CDR2 as SNTAGT. V was shortened by 4 bases and J by 11 bases, with 10 bases between the two germline ends. CDR3 residues: CASSGGGEQYF. The CDR3 DNA is TGTGCCAGCAGTGGGGGCGGAGAGCAGTATTTT.

The chain links TRBV3-1 (or the pseudogene TRBV3-2) to TRBJ1-5, with 8 bases identical to TRBD1. The trim removed 4 bases at V and 4 bases at J, leaving 3 bases unmatched. Germline assignment: CDR1 LGHDT and CDR2 YNNKEL (reference sequence). The CDR3 covers 14 residues. DNA for the CDR3: TGTGCCAGCAGCCTCGGGACAGGAAATCAGCCCCAGCATTTT. Amino acid sequence: CASSLGTGNQPQHF.

The rearrangement uses TRBV21-1 and TRBJ2-2; TRBD2, the table's D call, lacks a check against the DNA. TRBV21-1 is a known pseudogene. The CDR3 contains 16 residues. The CDR3 protein is CASSKTGGPRTGELFF. CDR3 nucleotides: TGTGCCAGCAGCAAAACGGGAGGGCCTCGGACCGGGGAGCTGTTTTTT.

This rearrangement joins TRBV14 to TRBJ2-5; D is ambiguous. Germline CDR1 reads SGHDN; CDR2 reads FVKESK. V lost 1 base, J lost 4 bases, and 13 bases lay in between. The length of the CDR3 is 15 residues. In DNA form, the CDR3 reads TGTGCCAGCAGCCAAGGGCTGATTGCCCGAGAGACCCAGTACTTC. This encodes CASSQGLIARETQYF.

This chain joins TRBV29-1 and TRBJ1-1, with D possibly matching TRBD1 (5 bases). This CDR3 is built from 13 residues. V was trimmed by 6 bases and J by 2 bases, leaving 13 bases between them. In germline, CDR1 is SQVTM, CDR2 ANQGSEA. The CDR3 here is CSVRETGNTEAFF. The CDR3 DNA reads TGCAGCGTCCGCGAAACAGGAAACACTGAAGCTTTCTTT.

The V call is TRBV7-9, the J call TRBJ2-7; 7 nucleotides line up with TRBD1. The germline gives CDR1 SEHNR, CDR2 FQNEAQ (reference sequence). Trimming at V came to 4 bases and at J to 6 bases, leaving 9 bases not matched to a gene. The CDR3 has 14 residues. DNA of the CDR3: TGTGCCAGCAGCTCCCGGGACAGCAGGAGCGAGCAGTACTTC. Translation: CASSSRDSRSEQYF.

The chain links TRBV18 to TRBJ2-7; a weak D match, TRBD1 (7 bases). Looked up from germline, CDR1 is KGHSH and CDR2 is LQKENI. The length of the CDR3 is 14 residues. V lost 6 bases, J lost 7 bases, and 19 bases lay in between. For the CDR3, the DNA is TGTGCCAGCTCCCCCGGGACAGCGGGCAGGGAGCAGTACTTC. Amino acids: CASSPGTAGREQYF.

This clone was seen repeatedly, ten times or more. The CDR3 DNA reads TGCGCCAGCAGCTTATCGACAGGGCCCTACGAGCAGTACTTC. It encodes CASSLSTGPYEQYF. This chain links TRBV5-1 with TRBJ2-7; 7 bases match TRBD1. V gave up 2 bases and J gave up 2 bases; unmatched junction bases: 4. Germline loops: CDR1 SGHRS, CDR2 YFSETQ. The length of the CDR3 is 14 residues. The full variable domain, its missing parts supplied by reference TRBV5-1 and TRBJ2-7, is KAGVTQTPRYLIKTRGQQVTLSCSPISGHRSVSWYQQTPGQGLQFLFEYFSETQRNKGNFPGRFSGRQFSNSRSEMNVSTLELGDSALYLCASSLSTGPYEQYFGPGTRLTVT.

This clone was found a few times. This sequence joins TRBV5-4 and TRBJ2-2; possible D gene TRBD2, 5 bases. The CDR3 totals 15 residues. Trimming took off 3 bases at V and 3 bases at J, with 12 bases between the two ends. Germline CDR1 SGHNT, CDR2 YYREEE (reference sequence). In nucleotides, the CDR3 is TGTGCCAGCAGCTCCGACTACGGCCACACCGGGGAGCTGTTTTTT. This encodes CASSSDYGHTGELFF.

The rearrangement uses TRBV6-2 or TRBV6-3 and TRBJ2-3; 7 bases agree with TRBD1. The V gene's germline CDR1 is MNHEY and CDR2 SVGEGT. The length of the CDR3 is 13 residues. Trimming removed 2 bases from V and 5 bases from J; junction bases left unmatched: 1. The CDR3 DNA reads TGTGCCAGCAGTTACCCAGGGGGAGATACGCAGTATTTT. Protein: CASSYPGGDTQYF.

The chain couples TRBV2 to TRBJ2-3, with TRBD1 matching 8 bases. CDR1 is SNHLY, CDR2 FYNNEI, per germline. V shed 6 bases and J 4 bases; nucleotides not matched to a gene: 9. This CDR3 region has 15 residues. The DNA for the CDR3 is TGTGCCAGCAGGAGGGAACAGGGGGAGTCAGATACGCAGTATTTT. This codes for CASRREQGESDTQYF.

The chain's CDR3 is CASSPQTYNEQFF. In DNA form, the CDR3 reads TGTGCCAGCTCACCCCAAACCTACAATGAGCAGTTCTTC. This sequence joins TRBV18 and TRBJ2-1; D ambiguous. The V end lost 3 bases, the J end lost 2 bases, and 5 bases lay between the germline ends. Germline-derived CDR1 and CDR2 are KGHSH and LQKENI. This CDR3 has 13 residues.

The gene calls are TRBV4-2 and TRBJ2-5, with 7 bases fitting TRBD1. The CDR3 consists of 14 residues. Germline V gene sequence: CDR1 LGHNA, CDR2 YNFKEQ. V was pared by 3 bases and J by 1 base, with 2 bases of the junction left unmatched. In nucleotides, the CDR3 is TGTGCCAGCAGCCACGGGACAGCCCAAGAGACCCAGTACTTC. Its translation: CASSHGTAQETQYF.

The J gene is TRBJ2-1, the V gene TRBV23-1; D not resolved. TRBV23-1 is marked as an open reading frame, function uncertain. Trimming pared 0 bases from V and 4 bases from J, leaving 7 bases between. This CDR3 has 14 amino acids. The CDR3 region is CASSQSRPYNEQFF. The CDR3 region has the DNA TGCGCCAGCAGTCAATCGCGGCCGTACAATGAGCAGTTCTTC.

The chain recombines TRBV18 with TRBJ2-3, with D possibly being TRBD2 (5 bases). There are 14 residues in the CDR3. Trimming left V 3 bases short and J 2 bases short, with 9 bases between. Germline V CDR1 and CDR2: KGHSH, LQKENI. CDR3 sequence: CASSPTRATDTQYF. CDR3 nucleotides: TGTGCCAGCTCACCTACTAGGGCCACAGATACGCAGTATTTT.

Only one count was recorded for this clone. The V and J genes are TRBV20-1 and TRBJ1-2, with D unclear. Germline assignment: CDR1 DFQATT and CDR2 SNEGSKA (reference sequence). The CDR3 spans 11 residues. The ends were cut back, 3 bases at V and 8 bases at J, with 10 bases in the middle. CDR3 nucleotide sequence: TGCAGTGCTAGTTGGCGCGGCGGCTACACCTTC. Amino acids: CSASWRGGYTF.

This chain joins TRBV27 and TRBJ2-1; D possibly corresponds to TRBD2 (5 bases). V lost 4 bases to trimming and J lost 1 base, with 11 bases between them. The CDR3 is 15 amino acids. The germline CDR1 and CDR2 sequences are MNHEY and SMNVEV (reference sequence). This CDR3 reads CASSSGSGSYNEQFF. The CDR3 coding sequence is TGTGCCAGCAGTTCGGGATCGGGGTCCTACAATGAGCAGTTCTTC.

The rearrangement joins TRBV11-1 to TRBJ2-3, with 11 bases identical to TRBD1. The CDR3 extends over 13 amino acids. J gave up 3 bases and V 11 bases, and 4 bases lay outside the gene matches. Germline CDR1 reads SGHAT; CDR2 reads FQDESV (reference sequence). CDR3 DNA sequence: TGTGCCGGGGGGACAGGGGGGACAGATACGCAGTATTTT. This translates into CAGGTGGTDTQYF. The full variable domain, in which reference TRBV11-1 and TRBJ2-3 provide the parts outside the CDR3, is EAEVAQSPRYKITEKSQAVAFWCDPISGHATLYWYRQILGQGPELLVQFQDESVVDDSQLPKDRFSAERLKGVDSTLKIQPAELGDSAMYLCAGGTGGTDTQYFGPGTRLTVL.

The V gene is TRBV7-3, the J gene TRBJ2-1; maybe TRBD2 (5 bases). The germline V and J ends were trimmed by 0 bases and 7 bases, with 19 bases remaining between them. Germline V gene lookup returns CDR1 SGHTA and CDR2 FQGTGA. The CDR3 consists of 17 residues. As DNA, the CDR3 is TGTGCCAGCAGCTTAACGTGGTCCCTAACCGGGAATAATGAGCAGTTCTTC. It is translated as CASSLTWSLTGNNEQFF.

V gene TRBV13 combines with J gene TRBJ2-3, with 7 nucleotides matching TRBD2. V was clipped by 7 bases and J by 1 base; unmatched bases: 5. The germline V gene has CDR1 PRHDT and CDR2 FYEKMQ (reference sequence). This CDR3 has 14 amino acids. CDR3 protein: CASIPSGRTDTQYF. CDR3 in DNA: TGTGCCAGCATCCCTAGCGGACGCACAGATACGCAGTATTTT.

The CDR3, as DNA: TGTGCCAGCAGCTTACAGGCCAGCACCGGGGAGCTGTTTTTT. It encodes CASSLQASTGELFF. V gene TRBV11-2 combines with J gene TRBJ2-2; no clear D gene. Trimming removed 2 bases from V and 4 bases from J, with 8 bases in between. Germline V lookup: CDR1 SGHAT, CDR2 FQNNGV. There are 14 residues in the CDR3.

The V call is TRBV19, the J call TRBJ2-5; the D is unclear. V gave up 6 bases and J gave up 5 bases, with 19 bases separating them. CDR1 LNHDA and CDR2 SQIVND come from the germline V gene (reference sequence). The CDR3 length is 15 residues. The DNA for the CDR3 is TGTGCCAGTAGAGCAACTGAGGTCGTATTGGAGACCCAGTACTTC. Protein sequence: CASRATEVVLETQYF. Filled out from reference TRBV19 and TRBJ2-5, the complete variable domain reads DGGITQSPKYLFRKEGQNVTLSCEQNLNHDAMYWYRQDPGQGLRLIYYSQIVNDFQKGDIAEGYSVSREKKESFPLTVTSAQKNPTAFYLCASRATEVVLETQYFGPGTRLLVL.

V and J are TRBV28 and TRBJ1-4; no clear D gene. Germline V CDR1 and CDR2: MDHEN, SYDVKM. Trimming stripped 6 bases from V and 1 base from J, with 12 bases between. The CDR3 is made up of 15 amino acids. This CDR3 is CASSPLGLTNEKLFF. CDR3 coding DNA: TGTGCCAGCAGCCCCTTGGGCCTAACTAATGAAAAACTGTTTTTT. The full variable domain, completed using reference TRBV28 and TRBJ1-4, is DVKVTQSSRYLVKRTGEKVFLECVQDMDHENMFWYRQDPGLGLRLIYFSYDVKMKEKGDIPEGYSVSREKKERFSLILESASTNQTSMYLCASSPLGLTNEKLFFGSGTQLSVL.

The chain joins TRBV5-6 to TRBJ1-1; 9 positions agree with TRBD1. CDR3 length equals 15 residues. Trimming took 3 bases from V and 0 from J; bases not matched to a gene: 3. The germline gives CDR1 SGHDT, CDR2 YYEEEE. CDR3 DNA: TGTGCCAGCAGCTCACAGGGGGCGATGAACACTGAAGCTTTCTTT. This codes for CASSSQGAMNTEAFF.

This chain links TRBV18 with TRBJ2-3; the D is unclear. The CDR3 has 14 amino acids. V dropped 0 bases and J dropped 0 bases, with 4 bases sitting between them. Germline loops: CDR1 KGHSH, CDR2 LQKENI. CDR3: CASSPPSSTDTQYF. The CDR3 DNA is TGTGCCAGCTCACCACCCAGTAGCACAGATACGCAGTATTTT.

CDR3 DNA: TGCAGTGCTAGTAGGCCTAGCGGGAACTCCTACGAGCAGTACTTC. Translated, it gives CSASRPSGNSYEQYF. The rearrangement links TRBV20-1 to TRBJ2-7; TRBD2 matches 9 bases. Losses at the gene ends were 3 bases for V and 0 bases for J; bases not matched to a gene: 6. CDR1 is DFQATT and CDR2 is SNEGSKA in the germline V gene (reference sequence). This CDR3 spans 15 amino acids.